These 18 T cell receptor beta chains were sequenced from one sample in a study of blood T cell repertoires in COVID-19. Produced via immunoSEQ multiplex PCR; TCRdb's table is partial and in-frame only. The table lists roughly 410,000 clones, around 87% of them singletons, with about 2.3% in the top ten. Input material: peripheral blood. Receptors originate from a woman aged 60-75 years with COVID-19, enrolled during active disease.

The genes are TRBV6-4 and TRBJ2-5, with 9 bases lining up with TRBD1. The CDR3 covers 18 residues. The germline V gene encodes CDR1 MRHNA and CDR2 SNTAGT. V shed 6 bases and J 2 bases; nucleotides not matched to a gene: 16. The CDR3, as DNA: TGTGCCAGCAGGGGGGGGAGTCGGGACAGGGTCGAACAAGAGACCCAGTACTTC. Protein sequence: CASRGGSRDRVEQETQYF.

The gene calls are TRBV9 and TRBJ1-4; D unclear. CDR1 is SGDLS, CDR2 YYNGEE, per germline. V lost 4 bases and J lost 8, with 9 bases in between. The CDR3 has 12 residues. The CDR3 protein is CASSKAGEKLFF. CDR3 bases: TGTGCCAGCAGCAAGGCGGGAGAAAAACTGTTTTTT.

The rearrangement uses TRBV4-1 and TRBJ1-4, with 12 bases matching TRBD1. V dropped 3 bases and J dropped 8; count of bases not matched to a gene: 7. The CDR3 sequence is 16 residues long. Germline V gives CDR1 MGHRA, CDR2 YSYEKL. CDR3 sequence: CASSQGQGAVGEKLFF. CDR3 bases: TGCGCCAGCAGCCAGGGACAGGGGGCGGTGGGAGAAAAACTGTTTTTT.

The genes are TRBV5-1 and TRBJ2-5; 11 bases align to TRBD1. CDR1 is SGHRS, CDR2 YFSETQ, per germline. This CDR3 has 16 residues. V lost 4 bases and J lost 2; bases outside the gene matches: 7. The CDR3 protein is CASSTSGTGGQETQYF. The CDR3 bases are TGCGCCAGCAGCACCTCCGGGACAGGGGGGCAAGAGACCCAGTACTTC.

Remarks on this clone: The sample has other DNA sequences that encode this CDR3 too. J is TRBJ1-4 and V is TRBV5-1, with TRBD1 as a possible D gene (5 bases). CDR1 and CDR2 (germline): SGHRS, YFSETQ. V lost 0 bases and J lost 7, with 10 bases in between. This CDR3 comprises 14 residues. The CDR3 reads CASSLGGLGEKLFF. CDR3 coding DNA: TGCGCCAGCAGCTTGGGGGGCCTAGGTGAAAAACTGTTTTTT.

CDR3 protein: CASSNRQGGAGAFF. In nucleotides, the CDR3 is TGTGCCAGCAGCAATCGACAGGGAGGAGCTGGAGCTTTCTTT. The chain uses TRBV13 and TRBJ1-1; 7 bases map to TRBD1. The length of the CDR3 is 14 residues. Germline CDR1 and CDR2: PRHDT and FYEKMQ (reference sequence). Trimming removed 5 bases from V and 10 bases from J; junction bases left unmatched: 13. Full variable domain (remainder filled in from reference TRBV13 and TRBJ1-1): AAGVIQSPRHLIKEKRETATLKCYPIPRHDTVYWYQQGPGQDPQFLISFYEKMQSDKGSIPDRFSAQQFSDYHSELNMSSLELGDSALYFCASSNRQGGAGAFFGQGTRLTVV.

DNA of the CDR3: TGTGCCAGCAGCTCGGACAGAGGGGAGACCCAGTACTTC. Its protein product is CASSSDRGETQYF. The V call is TRBV5-8, the J call TRBJ2-5, with D perhaps matching TRBD1 (6 bases). The CDR3 length is 13 residues. CDR1 is SGHTS, CDR2 YDEGEE, per germline. V was trimmed by 3 bases and J by 5 bases, leaving 11 bases between them.

The CDR3 bases are TGTGCCAGCAGTTCGAAGGGGCAGAGGTATGGCTACACCTTC. Protein sequence: CASSSKGQRYGYTF. The V gene is TRBV5-6, the J gene TRBJ1-2; D is perhaps TRBD1 (5 bases). Germline assignment: CDR1 SGHDT and CDR2 YYEEEE. V lost 5 bases and J lost 5, with 16 bases in between. The CDR3 loop spans 14 amino acids.

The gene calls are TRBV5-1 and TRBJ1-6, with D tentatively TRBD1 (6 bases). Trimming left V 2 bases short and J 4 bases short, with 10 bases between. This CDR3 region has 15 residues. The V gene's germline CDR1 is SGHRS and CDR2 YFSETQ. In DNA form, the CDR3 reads TGCGCCAGCAGCTTATCACAGGGTTATAATTCACCCCTCCACTTT. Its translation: CASSLSQGYNSPLHF.

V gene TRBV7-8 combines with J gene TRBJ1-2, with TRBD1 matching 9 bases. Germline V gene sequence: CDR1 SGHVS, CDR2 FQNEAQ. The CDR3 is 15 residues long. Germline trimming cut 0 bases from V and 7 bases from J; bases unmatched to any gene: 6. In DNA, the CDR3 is TGTGCCAGCAGCTTAGCTGGGACAGGGTTGGGTGGCTACACCTTC. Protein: CASSLAGTGLGGYTF.

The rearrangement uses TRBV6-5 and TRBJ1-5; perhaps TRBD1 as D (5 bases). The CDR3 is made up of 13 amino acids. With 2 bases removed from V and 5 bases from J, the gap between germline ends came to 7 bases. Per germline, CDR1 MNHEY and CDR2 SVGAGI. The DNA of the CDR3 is TGTGCCAGCAGTTACGGGGGGTATCAGCCCCAGCATTTT. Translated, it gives CASSYGGYQPQHF.

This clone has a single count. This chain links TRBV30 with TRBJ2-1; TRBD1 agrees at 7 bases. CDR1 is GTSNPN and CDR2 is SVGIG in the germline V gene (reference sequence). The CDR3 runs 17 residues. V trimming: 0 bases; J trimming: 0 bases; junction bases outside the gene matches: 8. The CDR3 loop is CAWSVLRGTSSYNEQFF. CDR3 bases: TGTGCCTGGAGTGTACTCAGGGGGACCAGCTCCTACAATGAGCAGTTCTTC.

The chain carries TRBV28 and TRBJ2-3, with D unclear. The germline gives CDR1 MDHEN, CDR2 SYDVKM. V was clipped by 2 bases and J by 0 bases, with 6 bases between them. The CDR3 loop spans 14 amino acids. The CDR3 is CASSLAGSTDTQYF. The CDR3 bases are TGTGCCAGCAGTTTAGCAGGAAGCACAGATACGCAGTATTTT. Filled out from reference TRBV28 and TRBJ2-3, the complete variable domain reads DVKVTQSSRYLVKRTGEKVFLECVQDMDHENMFWYRQDPGLGLRLIYFSYDVKMKEKGDIPEGYSVSREKKERFSLILESASTNQTSMYLCASSLAGSTDTQYFGPGTRLTVL.

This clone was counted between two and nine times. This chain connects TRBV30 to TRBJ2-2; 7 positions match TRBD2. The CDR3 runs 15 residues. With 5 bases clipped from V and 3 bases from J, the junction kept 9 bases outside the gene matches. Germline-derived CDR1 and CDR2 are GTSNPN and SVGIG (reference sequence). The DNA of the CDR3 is TGTGCCTGGGGGAAGTGGGAGGGCTACACCGGGGAGCTGTTTTTT. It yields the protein CAWGKWEGYTGELFF.

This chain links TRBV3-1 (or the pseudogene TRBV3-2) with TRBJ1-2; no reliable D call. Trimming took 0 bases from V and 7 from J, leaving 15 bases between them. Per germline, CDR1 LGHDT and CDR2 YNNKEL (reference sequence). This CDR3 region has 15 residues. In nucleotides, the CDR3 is TGTGCCAGCAGCCAAGATCCGCCTACCCACGCTGGCTACACCTTC. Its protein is CASSQDPPTHAGYTF.

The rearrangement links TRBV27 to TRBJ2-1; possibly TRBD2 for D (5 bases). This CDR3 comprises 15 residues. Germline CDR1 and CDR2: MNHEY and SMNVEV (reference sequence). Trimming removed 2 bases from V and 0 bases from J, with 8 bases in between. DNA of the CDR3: TGTGCCAGCAGTTTAATAGGGAGCTCCTACAATGAGCAGTTCTTC. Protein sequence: CASSLIGSSYNEQFF.

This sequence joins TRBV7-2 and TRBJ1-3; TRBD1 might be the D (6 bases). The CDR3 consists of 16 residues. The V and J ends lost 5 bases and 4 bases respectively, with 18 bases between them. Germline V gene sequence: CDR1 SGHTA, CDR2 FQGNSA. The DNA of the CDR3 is TGTGCCAGCAGCCTTCGGGGGGGGCGATCCGGAAACACCATATATTTT. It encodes CASSLRGGRSGNTIYF.

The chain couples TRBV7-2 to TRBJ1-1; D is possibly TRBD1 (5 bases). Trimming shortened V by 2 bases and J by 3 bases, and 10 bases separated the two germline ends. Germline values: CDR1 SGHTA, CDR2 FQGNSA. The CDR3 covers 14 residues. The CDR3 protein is CASSLSTGHTEAFF. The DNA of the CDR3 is TGTGCCAGCAGCTTAAGTACAGGACACACTGAAGCTTTCTTT.